The following is a T cell receptor (beta chain) sequence with its context. This clonotype was observed a handful of times. Its antigen is currently not known. Nothing much larger sits one base from this clone, and base qualities are not available. This entry belongs to a study of T-cell reconstitution after alpha-beta-depleted transplantation in children (dated by TCRdb to 2016 to 2018). Some background on the complete study: Using TCR repertoire profiling, the study followed T-cell immune reconstitution in a quantitative way in children after TCRalphabeta/CD19-depleted allogeneic hematopoietic cell transplantation.

The library was prepared using PCR. TCRdb names Illumina HiSeq 2500 as the instrument used. Molecular barcoding was employed in the preparation of TCR libraries, with unique molecular identifiers being used to normalize TCRbeta repertoire quantification. In-frame beta chains were kept once TCRdb had trimmed the public reads at Q25 with fastp and called clones with MiXCR. Entries that share a CDR3 protein sequence are merged under the most common genes and DNA. This sample gives some 530,000 distinct CDR3 sequences in total; around 12% of them show up just once. The biggest ten clones account for about 5.4% of the sample. The germline V gene encodes CDR1 SEHNR and CDR2 FQNEAQ (reference sequence). The CDR3, cysteine through phenylalanine, is 14 amino acids long. The retained sequence is limited to the CDR3, 42 bases, with the frame set at the first base. Deletion took 1 base off V and 6 bases off J, with a span of 10 bases between the germline ends.

This sequence originates from a human donor who donated a stem cell graft to a child with combined immunodeficiency. The sequence joins TRBV7-9 to TRBJ1-5; no D gene call is confident. The specimen comprised PBMCs from the stem cell graft donor, sampled from the stem cell graft. CDR3 sequence: CASSLEAGTQPQHF. The sequenced DNA: TGTGCCAGCAGCTTAGAGGCAGGAACTCAGCCCCAGCATTTT. The variable domain in full, with residues beyond the CDR3 obtained from the reference TRBV7-9 and TRBJ1-5 genes, is DTGVSQNPRHKITKRGQNVTFRCDPISEHNRLYWYRQTLGQGPEFLTYFQNEAQLEKSRLLSDRFSAERPKGSFSTLEIQRTEQGDSAMYLCASSLEAGTQPQHFGDGTRLSIL.